Included here is one T cell receptor beta chain sequence, with context. This clone's antigen is unknown. No per-base quality is available; no much larger clone lies one base away. Using the deep immunoSEQ assay, TCR CDR3 regions were amplified from genomic DNA by multiplex PCR. Genomic DNA extracted from each cell subset was distributed evenly over all wells of several immunoSEQ 96-well plates, and each plate served as one replicate. For sorted subsets, each replicate PCR was loaded with 200 ng genomic DNA, equivalent to 32,000 or so T cell genomes. Purified libraries were quantified with a Qubit 3.0 fluorometer, sized on a Bioanalyzer 2100, and re-quantified with the KAPA Library Quantification kit. Every immunoSEQ 96-well plate was sequenced on a separate single-read 150-cycle Illumina NextSeq 550 flow cell. Concerning the study's data processing: Because only junctional sequences without quality scores were contained in the immunoSEQ output, filtering matching that applied to full-length reads could not be performed. To assign V/J genes and CDR3, sequences were annotated using PyIR, a Python wrapper for IgBLAST v1.9, with IMGT germline references. Any read was removed if the V/J assignment was weak (E-value above 1e-6), the CDR3 was missing, or the read contained stop codons, out-of-frame junctions, or ambiguous translated residues. V3J clonotypes were defined by identical inferred V gene, J gene, and CDR3 amino acid sequence. Percentage overlap between repertoires was calculated by dividing the number of shared unique clonotypes by the size of the smaller repertoire. Richness of each repertoire was evaluated using RTK rarefaction, the Chao1 estimator, and Recon v2.1 estimates of unobserved clonotypes. OLGA was used to compute generation probabilities for all TCRbeta clonotypes that the gDNA method yielded from a handful of donors. Imported from immuneACCESS, the table was reduced by TCRdb to in-frame sequences with V and J called. These copies leave out some clones; in studies compared against another copy, an unresolved V gene accounts for under half, and the cause of the remainder is not known. From that table come the V and J calls and clone size; the DNA was used to work out D and trimming. The sample yields 760,000 or so clones; around 96% were counted once. The top ten hold under 0.3% of the sample.

CD8 naive samples were obtained by positive selection for CCR7 among CD45RO-negative cells, yielding a CD45RA+CCR7+ population from which TemRA cells were excluded. Donors were healthy HIV-negative adults with no recently reported acute infections or vaccinations. Only Caucasian adults living in Nashville, Tennessee, USA were represented among the donors. Blood was obtained by leukapheresis, after which PBMCs were separated by Ficoll-Histopaque density gradient centrifugation and cryopreserved in liquid nitrogen vapor phase. Analytical flow cytometry was used to check the purity and quantity of every magnetically sorted T cell population. Each sorted fraction had its genomic DNA isolated and then quantified by UV absorbance on a Nanodrop 2000c. This record comes from a study of shared clonotypes between healthy human individuals (dated by TCRdb to about 2020). Study-level background: A couple of women and a few men aged 18 to 49 years were included in the cohort. Per donor, three plates each were used for CD4 naive and CD4 memory, two for CD8 naive, and one for CD8 memory. The study deeply sequenced blood TCR repertoires of about 5 healthy adults to estimate repertoire size and the extent of clonotype sharing between individuals. To increase sequencing depth and limit assay-specific biases, different laboratories used diverse techniques to prepare libraries and sequence TCR repertoires. Each donor's leukapheresis produced roughly between roughly 0.85 and 10 billion PBMCs.

Overall study results and their limits: The genetic and exposure-history diversity represented was limited by the small number of donors. Naive subsets generally had larger estimated clonotype richness than memory subsets did. Compared with non-shared clonotypes, clonotypes shared by all four sorted-subset donors had higher generation probabilities. Pairwise subsampling indicated that sequencing depth was expected to affect the degree of clonotype sharing among donors. Sampling was restricted to blood, and TCR repertoires in tissues likely differ from the TCR repertoires found in blood. Even with the large sequencing depth, rarefaction of the sorted-subset datasets indicated that sequencing was incomplete. Roughly 5% of naive CD4, 3.5% of naive CD8, approximately 2% of memory CD4, and 0.35% to 0.5% of memory CD8 clonotypes were shared across a few donors.

The TCR was taken from a man aged 25-45 years in good health. Sequenced sample: naive CD8+ T cells sorted from blood. Interpreted using the paper, the cell subset or site label stands for: CD45RA+CCR7+.

The CDR3 corresponds to CASSLIWSSVEETFF. In nucleotides, the sequence is TGTGCCAGCAGCCTAATTTGGTCAAGTGTGGAGGAGACTTTCTTT. This chain joins TRBV2 to TRBJ1-1; there is no confident call for the D gene. Counted from cysteine to phenylalanine, this CDR3 has 15 amino acids. Only the CDR3 DNA stays, 45 bases, in frame from base 1. V drops 6 bases and J drops 12 bases, leaving 26 bases in between. The CDR1 and CDR2 encoded by the germline V gene are SNHLY and FYNNEI.